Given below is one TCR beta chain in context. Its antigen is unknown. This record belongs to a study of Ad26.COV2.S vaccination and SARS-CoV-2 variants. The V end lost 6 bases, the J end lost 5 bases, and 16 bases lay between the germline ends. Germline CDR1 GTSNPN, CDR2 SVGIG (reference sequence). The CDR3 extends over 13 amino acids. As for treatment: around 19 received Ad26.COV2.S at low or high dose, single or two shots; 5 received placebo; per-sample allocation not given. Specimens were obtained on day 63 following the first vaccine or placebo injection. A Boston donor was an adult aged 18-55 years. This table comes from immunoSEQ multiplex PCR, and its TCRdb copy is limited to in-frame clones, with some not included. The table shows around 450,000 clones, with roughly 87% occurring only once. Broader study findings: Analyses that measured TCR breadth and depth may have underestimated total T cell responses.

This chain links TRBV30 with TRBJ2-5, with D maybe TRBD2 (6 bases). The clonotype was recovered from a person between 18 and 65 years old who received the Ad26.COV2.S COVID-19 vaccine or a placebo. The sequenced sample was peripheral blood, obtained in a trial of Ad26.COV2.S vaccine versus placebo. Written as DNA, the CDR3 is TGTGCCTGCCAAAAGGGAGGCCTGGAGACCCAGTACTTC. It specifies CACQKGGLETQYF.